Included here is one T cell receptor beta chain sequence, with context. Its antigen is undetermined. The source of the sample is a study of cytomegalovirus exposure and HLA in healthy donors. The study's findings and limits: Rare TCR sequences predominated, though certain public TCRs were found in many donors.

PCR involved 60 Vbeta and 13 Jbeta primers. Generated by immunoSEQ multiplex PCR, the TCRdb table keeps only in-frame clones and is missing some. The table lists 130,000 or so clones, approximately 80% of them singletons. The length of the CDR3 is 15 residues. Germline assignment: CDR1 MGHRA and CDR2 YSYEKL. V dropped 4 bases and J dropped 0 bases, with 11 bases sitting between them. Sequenced material: PBMCs. The V gene is TRBV4-1, the J gene TRBJ2-3; D is possibly TRBD1 (6 bases). The receptor was derived from a woman aged 55-70 years in good health and CMV-seronegative. The CDR3 DNA is TGCGCCAGCAGCCCCCTAGGGGGAAGCACAGATACGCAGTATTTT. It specifies CASSPLGGSTDTQYF.